This entry lists 10 T cell receptor beta chains sequenced from one sample in a study of shared clonotypes between healthy human individuals. The table came from immunoSEQ multiplex PCR; TCRdb's copy has only in-frame clones and leaves some out. The sample records 2 million to 2.5 million clones, under 95% being singletons. The source material was naive CD4+ T cells from PBMCs. Subset meaning: CD45RA+ positively selected. The origin of the receptors is a man aged 18 to 29 in good health. Some clones in this sample may be carry-over from other donors' samples.

This sequence joins TRBV2 and TRBJ1-1; the D gene is possibly TRBD1 (5 bases). With 6 bases removed from V and 11 bases from J, the gap between germline ends came to 25 bases. The CDR3 consists of 15 residues. CDR1 SNHLY and CDR2 FYNNEI come from the germline V gene. CDR3 sequence (DNA): TGTGCCAGCAGCCTATTACTGACAGCAAGGTTGGCCGCTTTCTTT. Translation gives CASSLLLTARLAAFF.

The V call is TRBV5-4, the J call TRBJ1-2; 10 nucleotides align to TRBD1. The J segment lost 4 bases and the V segment lost 4 bases, leaving 4 bases of the junction unmatched. The CDR3 is 14 residues long. Germline CDR1 is SGHNT and CDR2 is YYREEE (reference sequence). CDR3 sequence (DNA): TGTGCCAGCAGCGCCCGGGACAGGGGCTATGGCTACACCTTC. Protein: CASSARDRGYGYTF.

The chain employs TRBV2 and TRBJ1-4; D unresolved. The CDR3 is 13 residues long. Germline V gene data show CDR1 as SNHLY and CDR2 as FYNNEI. Between the trimmed V and J ends, which lost 7 bases and 9 bases, there was a span of 15 bases. The CDR3 loop is CASIANQEKKLFF. CDR3 DNA: TGTGCCAGCATCGCAAACCAGGAAAAAAAACTGTTTTTT.

The CDR3 loop is CASSSDATQETQYF. In nucleotides, the CDR3 is TGCGCCAGCAGCTCAGACGCCACCCAAGAGACCCAGTACTTC. The chain joins TRBV5-1 to TRBJ2-5, with D unresolved. Germline V gives CDR1 SGHRS, CDR2 YFSETQ. This CDR3 comprises 14 residues. The ends were cut back, 3 bases at V and 1 base at J, with 10 bases in the middle.

The chain is built from TRBV6-1 and TRBJ2-2; the D gene is possibly TRBD2 (7 bases). The germline gives CDR1 MNHNS, CDR2 SASEGT. The CDR3 is 14 residues long. Deletions cut 3 bases from V and 8 bases from J, with 13 bases between. Here the CDR3 reads CASSEGGAEGELFF. As DNA, the CDR3 is TGTGCCAGCAGTGAGGGGGGGGCAGAGGGGGAGCTGTTTTTT.

A single count supports this clone. The J gene is TRBJ2-7, the V gene TRBV7-2, with D tentatively TRBD1 (5 bases). Trimming took 4 bases from V and 2 from J, leaving 12 bases between them. The CDR3 sequence is 14 residues long. The germline gives CDR1 SGHTA, CDR2 FQGNSA. This CDR3 is CASSYDRGPYEQYF. The CDR3 DNA is TGTGCCAGCAGCTACGACAGAGGTCCCTACGAGCAGTACTTC.

The chain has TRBV7-9 and TRBJ2-5; 8 bases line up with TRBD2. V gave up 4 bases and J gave up 2 bases; unmatched junction bases: 3. CDR3 size: 14 residues. CDR1 and CDR2 (germline): SEHNR, FQNEAQ (reference sequence). The CDR3 loop is CASSSSGSQETQYF. The DNA for the CDR3 is TGTGCCAGCAGCTCGAGCGGGAGTCAAGAGACCCAGTACTTC.

This chain links TRBV11-2 with TRBJ1-2; the D gene is possibly TRBD1 (5 bases). The V end lost 3 bases, the J end lost 4 bases, and 12 bases lay between the germline ends. CDR1 is SGHAT and CDR2 is FQNNGV in the germline V gene. CDR3 length: 14 amino acids. The DNA of the CDR3 is TGTGCCAGCAGCTTCGACGGCGGGGGCTATGGCTACACCTTC. Protein product: CASSFDGGGYGYTF.

The gene calls are TRBV9 and TRBJ2-2, with D perhaps given as TRBD1 or TRBD2 (6 bases each). Trimming pared 4 bases from V and 0 bases from J, leaving 19 bases between. Germline V gives CDR1 SGDLS, CDR2 YYNGEE. The CDR3 is 18 residues long. CDR3 region: CASSPRGAAFANTGELFF. The DNA of the CDR3 is TGTGCCAGCAGCCCAAGGGGGGCGGCGTTCGCGAACACCGGGGAGCTGTTTTTT.

The chain employs TRBV5-4 and TRBJ2-6; D is unresolved. Germline lookup yields CDR1 SGHNT and CDR2 YYREEE (reference sequence). The CDR3 totals 16 residues. Trimming took off 1 base at V and 0 bases at J, with 8 bases between the two ends. CDR3 DNA: TGTGCCAGCAGCTTGTTTCAGCCCTCTGGGGCCAACGTCCTGACTTTC. It specifies CASSLFQPSGANVLTF.